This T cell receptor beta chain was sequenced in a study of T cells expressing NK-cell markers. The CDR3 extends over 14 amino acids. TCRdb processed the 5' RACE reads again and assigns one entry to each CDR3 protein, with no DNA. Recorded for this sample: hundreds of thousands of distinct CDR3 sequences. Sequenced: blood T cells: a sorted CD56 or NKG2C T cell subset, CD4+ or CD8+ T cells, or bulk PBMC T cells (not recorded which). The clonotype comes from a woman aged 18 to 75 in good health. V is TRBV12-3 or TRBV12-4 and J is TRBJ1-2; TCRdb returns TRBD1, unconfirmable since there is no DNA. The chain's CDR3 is CASRNWTGGHGYTF.